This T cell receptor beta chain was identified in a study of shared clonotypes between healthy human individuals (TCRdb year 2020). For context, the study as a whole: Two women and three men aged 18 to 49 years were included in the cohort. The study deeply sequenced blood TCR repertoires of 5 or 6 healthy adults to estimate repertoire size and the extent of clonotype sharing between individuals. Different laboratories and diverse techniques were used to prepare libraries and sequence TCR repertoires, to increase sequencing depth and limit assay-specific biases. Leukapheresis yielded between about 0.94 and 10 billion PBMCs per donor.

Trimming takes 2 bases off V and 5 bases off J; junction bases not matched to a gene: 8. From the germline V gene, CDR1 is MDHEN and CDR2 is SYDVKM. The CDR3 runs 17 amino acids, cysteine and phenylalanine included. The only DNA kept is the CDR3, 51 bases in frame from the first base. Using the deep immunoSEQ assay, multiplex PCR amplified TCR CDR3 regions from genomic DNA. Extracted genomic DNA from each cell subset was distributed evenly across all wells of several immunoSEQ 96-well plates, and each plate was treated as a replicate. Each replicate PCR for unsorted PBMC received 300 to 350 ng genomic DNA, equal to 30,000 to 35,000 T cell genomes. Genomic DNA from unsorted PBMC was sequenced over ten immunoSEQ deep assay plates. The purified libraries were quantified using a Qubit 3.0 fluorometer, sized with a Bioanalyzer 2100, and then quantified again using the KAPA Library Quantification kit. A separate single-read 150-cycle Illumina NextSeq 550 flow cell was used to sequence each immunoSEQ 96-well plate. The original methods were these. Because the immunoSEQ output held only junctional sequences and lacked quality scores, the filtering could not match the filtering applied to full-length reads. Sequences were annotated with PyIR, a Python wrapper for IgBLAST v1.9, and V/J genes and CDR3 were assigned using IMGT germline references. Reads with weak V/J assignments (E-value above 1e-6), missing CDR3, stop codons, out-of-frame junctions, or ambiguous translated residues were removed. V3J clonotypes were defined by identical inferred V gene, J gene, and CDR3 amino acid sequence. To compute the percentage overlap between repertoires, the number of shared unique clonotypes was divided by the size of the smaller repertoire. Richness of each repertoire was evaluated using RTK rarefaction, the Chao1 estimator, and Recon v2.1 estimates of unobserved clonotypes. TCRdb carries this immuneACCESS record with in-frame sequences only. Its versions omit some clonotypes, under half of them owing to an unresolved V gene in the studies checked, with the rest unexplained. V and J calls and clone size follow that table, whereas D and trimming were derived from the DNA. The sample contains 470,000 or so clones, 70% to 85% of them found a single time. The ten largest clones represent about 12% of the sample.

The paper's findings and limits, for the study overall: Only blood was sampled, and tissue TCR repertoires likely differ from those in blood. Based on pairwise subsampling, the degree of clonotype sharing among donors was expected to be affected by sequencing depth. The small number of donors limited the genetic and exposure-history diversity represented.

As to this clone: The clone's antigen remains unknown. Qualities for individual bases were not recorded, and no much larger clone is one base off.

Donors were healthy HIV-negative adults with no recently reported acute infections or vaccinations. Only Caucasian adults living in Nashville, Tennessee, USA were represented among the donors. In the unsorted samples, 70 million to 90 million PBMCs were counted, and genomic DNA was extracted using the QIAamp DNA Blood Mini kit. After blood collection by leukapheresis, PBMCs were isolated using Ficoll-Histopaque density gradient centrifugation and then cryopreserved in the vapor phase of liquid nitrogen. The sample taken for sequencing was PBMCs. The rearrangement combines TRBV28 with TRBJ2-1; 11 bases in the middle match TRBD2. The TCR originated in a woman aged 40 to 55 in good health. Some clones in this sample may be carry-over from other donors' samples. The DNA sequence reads TGTGCCAGCAGTTTACTTCCCGGGACTAGCGGCCACAATGAGCAGTTCTTC. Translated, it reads CASSLLPGTSGHNEQFF.